Listed below are T cell receptor beta chains from one sample, sequenced in a study of blood T cell repertoires in COVID-19. TCRdb's copy holds only in-frame clones and misses some; the assay was immunoSEQ multiplex PCR. In the table there are more than 70,000 clones, about 89% of which are singletons. Sequences were obtained from peripheral blood. These receptors all stem from a man between 50 and 59 years old with acute or convalescent COVID-19. Each CDR3 is given without its conserved first and last residue. Each record gives: D gene, J gene, CDR3 length, clone size, V gene, CDR3 protein. D genes are given only for firm matches. Part of the rows lack a size; the others show once, few, many or a class for expanded clones.

d_gene: -
j_gene: TRBJ2-1
len: 13
abundance: -
v_gene: TRBV5-4
CDR3aa: ASSLDRHSYNEQF

d_gene: -
j_gene: TRBJ1-2
len: 12
abundance: -
v_gene: TRBV3-1/TRBV3-2
CDR3aa: ASSQVRGFYGYT

d_gene: TRBD1
j_gene: TRBJ1-4
len: 12
abundance: -
v_gene: TRBV13
CDR3aa: ASSLGTGSEKLF

d_gene: -
j_gene: TRBJ1-1
len: 12
abundance: few
v_gene: TRBV29-1
CDR3aa: SVSRTGMNTEAF

d_gene: -
j_gene: TRBJ1-2
len: 12
abundance: -
v_gene: TRBV5-6
CDR3aa: ASSFRGKDYGYT

d_gene: TRBD1
j_gene: TRBJ1-2
len: 11
abundance: -
v_gene: TRBV7-3
CDR3aa: ASSLDRAAGYT

d_gene: TRBD2
j_gene: TRBJ2-5
len: 15
abundance: -
v_gene: TRBV7-9
CDR3aa: ASSSRLAGGRRETQY

d_gene: -
j_gene: TRBJ1-2
len: 13
abundance: -
v_gene: TRBV3-1/TRBV3-2
CDR3aa: ASSQGRRERYGYT

d_gene: TRBD1
j_gene: TRBJ2-5
len: 13
abundance: -
v_gene: TRBV5-1
CDR3aa: ASSFTQGAPETQY

d_gene: TRBD2
j_gene: TRBJ2-3
len: 13
abundance: -
v_gene: TRBV7-3
CDR3aa: ASSISGGRSDTQY

d_gene: -
j_gene: TRBJ1-2
len: 11
abundance: -
v_gene: TRBV30
CDR3aa: ARGPDFTYGYT

d_gene: TRBD1
j_gene: TRBJ1-2
len: 12
abundance: few
v_gene: TRBV15
CDR3aa: ATRGQATNYGYT

d_gene: TRBD1
j_gene: TRBJ1-1
len: 12
abundance: -
v_gene: TRBV6-5
CDR3aa: ASRGQGRSTEAF

d_gene: -
j_gene: TRBJ1-5
len: 11
abundance: -
v_gene: TRBV27
CDR3aa: ASSPGGDQPQH

d_gene: TRBD1
j_gene: TRBJ1-6
len: 12
abundance: -
v_gene: TRBV7-2
CDR3aa: ASSSYDRGSPLH

d_gene: TRBD1
j_gene: TRBJ1-2
len: 13
abundance: -
v_gene: TRBV28
CDR3aa: ASRTGQGASYGYT

d_gene: -
j_gene: TRBJ2-1
len: 11
abundance: -
v_gene: TRBV7-7
CDR3aa: ASSLVDGNEQF